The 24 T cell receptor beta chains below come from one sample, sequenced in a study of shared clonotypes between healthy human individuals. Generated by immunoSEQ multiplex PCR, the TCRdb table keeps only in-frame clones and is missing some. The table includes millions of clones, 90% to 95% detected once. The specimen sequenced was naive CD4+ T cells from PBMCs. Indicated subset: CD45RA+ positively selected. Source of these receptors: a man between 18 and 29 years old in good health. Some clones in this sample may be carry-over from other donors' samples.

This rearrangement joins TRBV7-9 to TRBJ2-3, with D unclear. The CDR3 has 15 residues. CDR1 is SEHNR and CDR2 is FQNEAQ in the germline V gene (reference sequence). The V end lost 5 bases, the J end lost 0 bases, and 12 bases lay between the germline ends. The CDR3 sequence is CASSLRWASTDTQYF. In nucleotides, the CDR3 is TGTGCCAGCAGCCTCCGATGGGCGAGCACAGATACGCAGTATTTT.

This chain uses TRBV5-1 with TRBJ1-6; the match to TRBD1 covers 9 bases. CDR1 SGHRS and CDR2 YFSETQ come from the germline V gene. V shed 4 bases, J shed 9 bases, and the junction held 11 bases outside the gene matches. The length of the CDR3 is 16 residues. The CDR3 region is CASSLTGTGTSSPLHF. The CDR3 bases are TGCGCCAGCAGCCTTACCGGGACAGGGACCAGTTCACCCCTCCACTTT. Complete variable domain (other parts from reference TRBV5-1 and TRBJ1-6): KAGVTQTPRYLIKTRGQQVTLSCSPISGHRSVSWYQQTPGQGLQFLFEYFSETQRNKGNFPGRFSGRQFSNSRSEMNVSTLELGDSALYLCASSLTGTGTSSPLHFGNGTRLTVT.

The CDR3 region has the DNA TGTGCCAGCAGTTTTTCGGACGGCCGGGAGCAGTACTTC. Translation: CASSFSDGREQYF. The chain joins TRBV27 to TRBJ2-7; D unresolved. The CDR3 runs to 13 residues. V was trimmed by 3 bases and J by 7 bases, leaving 13 bases between them. The germline gives CDR1 MNHEY, CDR2 SMNVEV (reference sequence).

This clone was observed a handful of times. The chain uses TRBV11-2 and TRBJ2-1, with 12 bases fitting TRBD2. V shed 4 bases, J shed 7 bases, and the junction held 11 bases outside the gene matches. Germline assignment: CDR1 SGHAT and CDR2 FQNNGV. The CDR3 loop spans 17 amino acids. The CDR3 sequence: CASSSDRLAGVVNEQFF. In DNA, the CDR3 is TGTGCCAGCAGCTCAGACCGACTAGCGGGAGTGGTTAATGAGCAGTTCTTC.

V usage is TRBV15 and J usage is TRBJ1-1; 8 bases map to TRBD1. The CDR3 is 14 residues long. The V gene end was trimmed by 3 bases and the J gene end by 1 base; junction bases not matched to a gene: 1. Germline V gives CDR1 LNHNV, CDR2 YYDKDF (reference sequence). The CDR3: CATSSDRGNTEAFF. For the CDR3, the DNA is TGTGCCACCAGCAGTGACAGGGGGAACACTGAAGCTTTCTTT.

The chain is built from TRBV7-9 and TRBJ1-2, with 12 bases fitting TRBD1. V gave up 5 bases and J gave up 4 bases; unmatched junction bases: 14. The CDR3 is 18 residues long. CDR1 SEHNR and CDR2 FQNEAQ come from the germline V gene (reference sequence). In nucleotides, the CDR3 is TGTGCCAGCAGCCGTTCCGGGACAGGGGGCCTGGGTAGCTATGGCTACACCTTC. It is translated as CASSRSGTGGLGSYGYTF.

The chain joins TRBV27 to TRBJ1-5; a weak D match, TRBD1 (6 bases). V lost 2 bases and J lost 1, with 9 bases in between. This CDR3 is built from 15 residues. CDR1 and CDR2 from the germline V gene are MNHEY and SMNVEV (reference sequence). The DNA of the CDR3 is TGTGCCAGCAGTTTAGCCAGGGGAAGCAATCAGCCCCAGCATTTT. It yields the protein CASSLARGSNQPQHF.

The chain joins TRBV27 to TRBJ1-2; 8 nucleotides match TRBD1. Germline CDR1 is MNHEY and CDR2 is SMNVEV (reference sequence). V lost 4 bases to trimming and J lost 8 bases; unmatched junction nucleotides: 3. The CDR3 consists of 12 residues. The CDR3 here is CASSYRGGGYTF. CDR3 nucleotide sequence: TGTGCCAGCAGTTACAGGGGGGGCGGCTACACCTTC.

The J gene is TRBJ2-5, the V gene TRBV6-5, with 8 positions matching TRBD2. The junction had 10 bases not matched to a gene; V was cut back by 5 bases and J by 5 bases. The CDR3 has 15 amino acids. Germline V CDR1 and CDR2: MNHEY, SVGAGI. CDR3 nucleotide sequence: TGTGCCAGCAGTGCTCTAGCGGGCTCTCAGGAGACCCAGTACTTC. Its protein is CASSALAGSQETQYF.

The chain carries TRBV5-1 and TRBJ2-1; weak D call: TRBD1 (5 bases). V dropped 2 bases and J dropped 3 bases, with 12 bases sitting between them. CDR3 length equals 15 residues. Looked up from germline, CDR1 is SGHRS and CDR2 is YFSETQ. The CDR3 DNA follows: TGCGCCAGCAGCTTAGGAGACAGAAACTACAATGAGCAGTTCTTC. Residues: CASSLGDRNYNEQFF.

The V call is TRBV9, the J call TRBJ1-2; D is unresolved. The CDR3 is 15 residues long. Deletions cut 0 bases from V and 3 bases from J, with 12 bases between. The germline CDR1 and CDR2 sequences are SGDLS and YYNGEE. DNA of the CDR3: TGTGCCAGCAGCGTAGGGGTCGCCCTTGACTATGGCTACACCTTC. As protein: CASSVGVALDYGYTF.

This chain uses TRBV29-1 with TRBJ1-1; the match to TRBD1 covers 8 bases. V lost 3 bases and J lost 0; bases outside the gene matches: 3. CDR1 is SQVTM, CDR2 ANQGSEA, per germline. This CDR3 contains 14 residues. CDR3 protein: CSVDRGPVNTEAFF. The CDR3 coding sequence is TGCAGCGTTGACAGGGGGCCAGTGAACACTGAAGCTTTCTTT.

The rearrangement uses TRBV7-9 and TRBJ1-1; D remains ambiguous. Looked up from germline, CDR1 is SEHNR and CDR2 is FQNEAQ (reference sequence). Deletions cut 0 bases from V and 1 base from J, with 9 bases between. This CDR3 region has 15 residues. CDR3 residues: CASSLAGTPNTEAFF. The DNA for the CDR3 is TGTGCCAGCAGCTTAGCTGGCACACCGAACACTGAAGCTTTCTTT.

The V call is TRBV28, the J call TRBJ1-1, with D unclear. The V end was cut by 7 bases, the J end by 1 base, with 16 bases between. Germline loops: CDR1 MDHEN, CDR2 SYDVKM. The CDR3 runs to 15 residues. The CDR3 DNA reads TGTGCCAGCACCCAAATTTGGGGAGGGAACACTGAAGCTTTCTTT. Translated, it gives CASTQIWGGNTEAFF.

CDR3 protein: CASSTPGTSGSNEQFF. The CDR3 DNA follows: TGTGCCAGCAGTACCCCCGGGACTAGCGGGAGTAATGAGCAGTTCTTC. This chain joins TRBV28 and TRBJ2-1, with 14 bases fitting TRBD2. Germline V gene data show CDR1 as MDHEN and CDR2 as SYDVKM. This CDR3 comprises 16 residues. The junction had 7 bases not matched to a gene; V was cut back by 5 bases and J by 7 bases.

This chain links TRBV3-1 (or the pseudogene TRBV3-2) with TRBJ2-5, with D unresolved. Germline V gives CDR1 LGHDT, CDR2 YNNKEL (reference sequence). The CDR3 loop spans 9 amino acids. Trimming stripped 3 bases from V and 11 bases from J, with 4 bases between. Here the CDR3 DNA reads TGTGCCAGCAGCCATGGACAGTACTTC. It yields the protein CASSHGQYF.

The chain's CDR3 is CASSRGRQETQYF. In nucleotides, the CDR3 is TGTGCCAGCAGCCGAGGGCGGCAAGAGACCCAGTACTTC. The genes are TRBV5-8 and TRBJ2-5; maybe TRBD2 (5 bases). This CDR3 is 13 amino acids long. CDR1 and CDR2 from the germline V gene are SGHTS and YDEGEE. V was pared by 4 bases and J by 2 bases, with 9 bases between.

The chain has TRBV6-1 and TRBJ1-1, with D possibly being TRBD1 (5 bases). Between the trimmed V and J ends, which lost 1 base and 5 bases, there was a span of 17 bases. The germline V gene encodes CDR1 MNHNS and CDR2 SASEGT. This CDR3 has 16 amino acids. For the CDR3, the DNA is TGTGCCAGCAGTGAAGGCGCGGGGAGGGGAGGGACTGAAGCTTTCTTT. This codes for CASSEGAGRGGTEAFF.

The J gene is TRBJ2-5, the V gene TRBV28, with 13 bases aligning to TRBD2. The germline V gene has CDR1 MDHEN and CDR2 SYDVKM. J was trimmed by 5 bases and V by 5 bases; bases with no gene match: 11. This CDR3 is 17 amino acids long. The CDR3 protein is CASSTRGLAGKRETQYF. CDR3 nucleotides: TGTGCCAGCAGTACCAGGGGACTAGCGGGAAAGCGCGAGACCCAGTACTTC.

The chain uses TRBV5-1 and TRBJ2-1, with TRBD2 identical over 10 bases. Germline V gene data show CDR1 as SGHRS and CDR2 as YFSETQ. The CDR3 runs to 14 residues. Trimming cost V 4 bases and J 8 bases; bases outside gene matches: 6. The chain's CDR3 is CASSSPLAGDEQFF. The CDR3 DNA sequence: TGCGCCAGCAGCAGCCCCCTAGCGGGAGATGAGCAGTTCTTC.

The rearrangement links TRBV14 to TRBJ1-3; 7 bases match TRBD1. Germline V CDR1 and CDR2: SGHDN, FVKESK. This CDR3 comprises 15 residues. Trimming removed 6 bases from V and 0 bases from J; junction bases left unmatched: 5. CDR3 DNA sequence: TGTGCCAGCAGGACCGGGACAGACTCTGGAAACACCATATATTTT. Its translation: CASRTGTDSGNTIYF.

The CDR3 spells CASSDSGYSGNTIYF. DNA for the CDR3: TGTGCCAGCAGTGACTCGGGATACTCTGGAAACACCATATATTTT. This chain uses TRBV6-4 with TRBJ1-3; D call uncertain. Trimming took 0 bases from V and 0 from J, leaving 6 bases between them. This CDR3 is built from 15 residues. CDR1 MRHNA and CDR2 SNTAGT come from the germline V gene.

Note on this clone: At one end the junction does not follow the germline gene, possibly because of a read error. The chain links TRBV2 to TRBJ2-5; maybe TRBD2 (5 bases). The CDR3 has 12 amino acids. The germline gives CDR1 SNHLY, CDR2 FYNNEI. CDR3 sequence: CASSEQLGTVHF. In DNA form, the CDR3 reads TGTGCCAGCAGTGAGCAACTAGGAACAGTACACTTC. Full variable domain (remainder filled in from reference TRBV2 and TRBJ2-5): EPEVTQTPSHQVTQMGQEVILRCVPISNHLYFYWYRQILGQKVEFLVSFYNNEISEKSEIFDDQFSVERPDGSNFTLKIRSTKLEDSAMYFCASSEQLGTVHFGPGTRLLVL.

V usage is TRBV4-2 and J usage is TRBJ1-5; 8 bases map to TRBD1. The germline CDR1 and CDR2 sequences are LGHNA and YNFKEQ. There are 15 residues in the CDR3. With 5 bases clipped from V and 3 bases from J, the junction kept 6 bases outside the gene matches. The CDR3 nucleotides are TGTGCCAGCAGCGGTCCGGGACAGGTCAATCAGCCCCAGCATTTT. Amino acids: CASSGPGQVNQPQHF.